This is a list of T cell receptor beta chains from one sample in a study of blood T cell repertoires in COVID-19. Here immunoSEQ multiplex PCR was the method, and the copy in TCRdb shows in-frame clones only, minus some. The sample yields roughly 330,000 clones, 88% seen once. Sample: PBMCs or T cells enriched from blood (not recorded which). The receptors come from a man aged 25 to 45 who had recovered from COVID-19. Each CDR3 is given with its conserved first and last residue. The D gene is left open where the match is weak. Clone sizes are given selectively: once, few, many, or a class where the clone is expanded.

V gene	CDR3 length	D gene	clone size	J gene	CDR3 protein	CDR3 DNA
TRBV11-2	15	TRBD2	NA	TRBJ2-7	CASSPSGGTSYEQYF	TGTGCCAGCAGCCCCAGCGGGGGGACCTCCTACGAGCAGTACTTC
TRBV28	15	TRBD1	NA	TRBJ1-3	CASSLIDRDRNTIYF	TGTGCCAGCAGTCTAATTGACAGGGATAGAAACACCATATATTTT
TRBV11-1	16	TRBD1	NA	TRBJ2-7	CASSPLRTGTSYEQYF	TGTGCCAGCAGCCCACTCCGGACAGGGACATCCTACGAGCAGTACTTC
TRBV6-6	14	NA	NA	TRBJ1-1	CASSYVQMNTEAFF	TGTGCCAGCAGTTACGTACAGATGAACACTGAAGCTTTCTTT
TRBV14	13	TRBD1	NA	TRBJ1-2	CASSRDRVYGYTF	TGTGCCAGCAGCCGGGACAGGGTCTATGGCTACACCTTC
TRBV6-5	15	TRBD1	NA	TRBJ1-3	CASSWGPDRGNTIYF	TGTGCCAGCAGTTGGGGCCCGGACAGGGGAAACACCATATATTTT
TRBV5-1	15	TRBD1	few	TRBJ1-4	CASSLKGQGTEKLFF	TGCGCCAGCAGCTTGAAGGGACAGGGCACTGAAAAACTGTTTTTT
TRBV28	15	NA	NA	TRBJ1-5	CASSLWLSSNQPQHF	TGTGCCAGCAGTTTATGGCTAAGTTCAAATCAGCCCCAGCATTTT
TRBV4-1	15	TRBD1	few	TRBJ1-6	CASSQDREISSPLHF	TGCGCCAGCAGCCAGGACAGGGAGATTAGCTCACCCCTCCACTTT
TRBV3-1/TRBV3-2	14	TRBD1	NA	TRBJ2-5	CASSPWTGQETQYF	TGTGCCAGCAGCCCCTGGACAGGGCAAGAGACCCAGTACTTC
TRBV7-9	15	NA	NA	TRBJ2-3	CASSHLGPQGDTQYF	TGTGCCAGCAGCCACTTGGGGCCCCAAGGGGATACGCAGTATTTT
TRBV28	14	NA	NA	TRBJ1-1	CASSLGEGGTEAFF	TGTGCCAGCAGTTTAGGGGAGGGGGGGACTGAAGCTTTCTTT
TRBV28	14	NA	NA	TRBJ1-6	CASNPGFRNSPLHF	TGTGCCAGCAATCCAGGGTTCCGTAATTCACCCCTCCACTTT
TRBV9	17	TRBD1	NA	TRBJ1-2	CASSETGVLSPSYGYTF	TGTGCCAGCAGCGAGACAGGGGTCCTCTCCCCCTCCTATGGCTACACCTTC
TRBV19	14	NA	NA	TRBJ2-4	CASSIAGTKNIQYF	TGTGCCAGTAGTATAGCAGGGACCAAAAACATTCAGTACTTC
TRBV11-2	18	TRBD2	NA	TRBJ2-3	CASSLVIGGGASTDTQYF	TGTGCCAGCAGCTTAGTAATCGGCGGGGGGGCGAGCACAGATACGCAGTATTTT
TRBV28	14	TRBD1	NA	TRBJ2-7	CASSSTGGGDEQYF	TGTGCCAGCAGTTCAACAGGGGGCGGCGACGAGCAGTACTTC
TRBV7-3	15	TRBD2	NA	TRBJ2-7	CASSPTSALEGEQYF	TGTGCCAGCAGCCCCACTAGCGCTCTCGAGGGGGAGCAGTACTTC
TRBV4-1	17	NA	NA	TRBJ2-7	CASSQTGTPALTYEQYF	TGCGCCAGCAGCCAGACCGGGACTCCAGCTTTAACCTACGAGCAGTACTTC
TRBV7-8	15	NA	NA	TRBJ1-6	CASSLPSHRSSPLHF	TGTGCCAGCAGCTTACCCAGCCACCGGAGTTCACCCCTCCACTTT
TRBV27	14	NA	NA	TRBJ1-6	CASSLDRGYSPLHF	TGTGCCAGCAGTTTGGATAGGGGGTATTCACCCCTCCACTTT
TRBV3-1/TRBV3-2	17	NA	NA	TRBJ1-5	CASSQGANESPNQPQHF	TGTGCCAGCAGCCAGGGGGCTAACGAAAGTCCTAATCAGCCCCAGCATTTT
TRBV2	15	NA	NA	TRBJ2-1	CATYHGIGTYNEQFF	TGTGCCACCTACCACGGGATTGGGACCTACAATGAGCAGTTCTTC
TRBV7-2	17	TRBD1	NA	TRBJ2-2	CASSKPPGQRTAGELFF	TGTGCCAGCAGCAAACCGCCGGGACAGAGAACAGCCGGGGAGCTGTTTTTT
TRBV7-9	16	NA	NA	TRBJ1-4	CASSSIESPTNEKLFF	TGTGCCAGCAGTTCCATAGAGTCCCCAACTAATGAAAAACTGTTTTTT
TRBV19	16	TRBD1	NA	TRBJ1-6	CASSIGTGSYNSPLHF	TGTGCCAGTAGTATCGGGACAGGCTCCTATAATTCACCCCTCCACTTT
TRBV6-5	16	NA	NA	TRBJ1-2	CASSYSNPVTIYGYTF	TGTGCCAGCAGTTACTCAAACCCGGTAACGATCTATGGCTACACCTTC
TRBV3-1/TRBV3-2	15	TRBD1	NA	TRBJ1-2	CASSGTDGTEYGYTF	TGTGCCAGCAGCGGTACGGACGGGACAGAGTATGGCTACACCTTC
TRBV3-1/TRBV3-2	19	TRBD2	NA	TRBJ2-2	CASSQEMGLAGGNTGELFF	TGTGCCAGCAGCCAAGAAATGGGACTAGCGGGGGGCAACACCGGGGAGCTGTTTTTT
TRBV9	14	TRBD1	once	TRBJ2-1	CASSALTGGHEQFF	TGTGCCAGCAGCGCCCTGACAGGGGGGCATGAGCAGTTCTTC
TRBV13	14	TRBD1	few	TRBJ1-6	CASSADRYNSPLHF	TGTGCCAGCAGCGCGGACAGGTATAATTCACCCCTCCACTTT
TRBV5-1	13	NA	NA	TRBJ2-7	CASRDETSYEQYF	TGCGCCAGCCGCGACGAGACATCTTACGAGCAGTACTTC
TRBV28	13	NA	NA	TRBJ2-2	CATGKPNTGELFF	TGTGCCACCGGTAAACCGAACACCGGGGAGCTGTTTTTT
TRBV5-5	15	NA	NA	TRBJ2-2	CASSLEGGFTGELFF	TGTGCCAGCAGCTTGGAAGGGGGATTCACCGGGGAGCTGTTTTTT
TRBV2	16	NA	once	TRBJ1-1	CASSSLGVPSNTEAFF	TGTGCCAGCAGTTCCCTAGGGGTTCCCTCGAACACTGAAGCTTTCTTT
TRBV30	12	TRBD1	once	TRBJ1-4	CAWSPPQGPLFF	TGTGCCTGGAGCCCACCACAGGGGCCTCTTTTTTTT
TRBV6-5	13	NA	NA	TRBJ2-7	CASSIDRAYEQYF	TGTGCCAGCAGCATCGACAGAGCCTACGAGCAGTACTTC
TRBV9	16	NA	NA	TRBJ1-2	CASSAPRTDHNYGYTF	TGTGCCAGCAGCGCACCTAGGACAGATCATAACTATGGCTACACCTTC
TRBV20-1	19	TRBD1	NA	TRBJ2-6	CSASPAGEQGAEGANVLTF	TGCAGTGCTAGTCCCGCGGGGGAACAGGGGGCGGAGGGGGCCAACGTCCTGACTTTC
TRBV7-9	13	NA	NA	TRBJ2-7	CASNKGGSYEQYF	TGTGCCAGCAACAAGGGGGGTTCCTACGAGCAGTACTTC
TRBV28	17	TRBD1	once	TRBJ1-5	CASSSPATGGRDQPQHF	TGTGCCAGCAGTTCCCCCGCTACAGGGGGCCGAGATCAGCCCCAGCATTTT
TRBV7-9	14	TRBD2	NA	TRBJ2-5	CASSLGSGGWTQYF	TGTGCCAGCAGCTTAGGTTCGGGAGGATGGACCCAGTACTTC
TRBV3-1/TRBV3-2	15	NA	NA	TRBJ2-1	CASSQDSHQTNEQFF	TGTGCCAGCAGCCAAGATAGCCACCAGACCAATGAGCAGTTCTTC
TRBV5-1	19	TRBD1	NA	TRBJ1-2	CASSLVGQGVSQANYGYTF	TGCGCCAGCAGCTTGGTGGGACAGGGGGTGAGTCAAGCTAACTATGGCTACACCTTC
TRBV5-1	15	TRBD1	NA	TRBJ1-4	CASSLDGTVPEKLFF	TGCGCCAGCAGCTTGGATGGGACAGTTCCTGAAAAACTGTTTTTT
TRBV10-2	15	TRBD2	NA	TRBJ2-7	CASGTSGGMTYEQYF	TGCGCCAGCGGGACTAGCGGGGGGATGACCTACGAGCAGTACTTC
TRBV28	16	TRBD1	NA	TRBJ1-6	CASSSRQGAGNSPLHF	TGTGCCAGCAGTTCACGGCAGGGGGCGGGTAATTCACCCCTCCACTTT
TRBV5-1	16	NA	NA	TRBJ2-1	CASSLNVGGSYNEQFF	TGCGCCAGCAGCTTGAATGTCGGAGGGTCCTACAATGAGCAGTTCTTC
TRBV5-1	18	TRBD2	NA	TRBJ2-7	CASSPVGSGGAGSYEQYF	TGCGCCAGCAGCCCTGTGGGTAGCGGGGGGGCCGGCTCCTACGAGCAGTACTTC
TRBV19	13	NA	NA	TRBJ2-7	CASSIGQPYEQYF	TGTGCCAGTAGTATCGGACAACCCTACGAGCAGTACTTC